Shown below are 25 T cell receptor beta chains from a single sample sequenced in a study of control samples from healthy donors and cancer patients. Assay used: immunoSEQ multiplex PCR; TCRdb lists only in-frame clones, some missing. Of 40,000 to 50,000 clones listed, 70% are singletons. The sample was formalin-fixed, paraffin-embedded tissue. All receptors derive from a male donor with melanoma.

This clone was counted between two and nine times. This specimen includes other DNA sequences encoding the same CDR3. The J gene is TRBJ2-7, the V gene TRBV29-1; 8 nucleotides align to TRBD1. This CDR3 is built from 12 residues. Germline values: CDR1 SQVTM, CDR2 ANQGSEA. Losses at the gene ends were 6 bases for V and 3 bases for J; bases not matched to a gene: 4. CDR3 residues: CSVGQGGYEQYF. The CDR3 nucleotides are TGCAGCGTCGGACAGGGAGGCTACGAGCAGTACTTC.

This clone has a handful of counts. This rearrangement joins TRBV6-5 to TRBJ1-5; tentative D call: TRBD1 (6 bases). V lost 3 bases and J lost 6, with 9 bases in between. CDR3 length equals 13 residues. The germline V gene has CDR1 MNHEY and CDR2 SVGAGI. The CDR3: CASSYGGAQPQHF. Here the CDR3 DNA reads TGTGCCAGCAGTTATGGGGGCGCTCAGCCCCAGCATTTT.

The chain couples TRBV6-5 to TRBJ2-4; D assignment may be TRBD1 or TRBD2 (6 bases each). The V and J ends lost 4 bases and 7 bases respectively, with 14 bases between them. This CDR3 is 14 amino acids long. Germline CDR1 MNHEY, CDR2 SVGAGI. The CDR3 DNA reads as TGTGCCAGCAGTTCAATTTGGGGGGCGAACATTCAGTACTTC. Residues: CASSSIWGANIQYF.

In this sample, this clone turned up once. V is TRBV10-2 and J is TRBJ2-6; D is possibly TRBD2 (5 bases). V dropped 8 bases and J dropped 5 bases, with 10 bases sitting between them. This CDR3 is built from 13 residues. From germline, CDR1 is WSHSY and CDR2 SAAADI. CDR3 DNA: TGCGCCAGCCTACGGGAAAGGGCCAACGTCCTGACTTTC. Translating it yields CASLRERANVLTF.

V usage is TRBV7-9 and J usage is TRBJ2-1, with 12 bases that match TRBD2. The germline V gene encodes CDR1 SEHNR and CDR2 FQNEAQ (reference sequence). V lost 4 bases, J lost 8 bases, and 6 bases stayed unmatched. The CDR3 is made up of 15 amino acids. The CDR3: CASSSALAGGHEQFF. CDR3 in DNA: TGTGCCAGCAGCTCGGCACTAGCGGGAGGCCATGAGCAGTTCTTC.

This sequence joins TRBV25-1 and TRBJ2-5; 9 bases match TRBD1. J was trimmed by 2 bases and V by 3 bases; bases with no gene match: 10. Germline loops: CDR1 MGHDK, CDR2 SYGVNS. The CDR3 covers 17 residues. This CDR3 reads CASSDPNRGLDQETQYF. The CDR3 coding sequence is TGTGCCAGCAGTGATCCTAACAGGGGGCTGGATCAAGAGACCCAGTACTTC.

The J gene is TRBJ2-7, the V gene TRBV5-4; 8 bases are shared with TRBD1. CDR1 and CDR2 from the germline V gene are SGHNT and YYREEE (reference sequence). CDR3 length: 16 residues. V gave up 3 bases and J gave up 1 base; unmatched junction bases: 9. The CDR3 DNA follows: TGTGCCAGCAGCTCTCCAGGGGGCGGCAGATCCTACGAGCAGTACTTC. Its protein is CASSSPGGGRSYEQYF.

The V and J genes are TRBV18 and TRBJ2-6; 7 nucleotides agree with TRBD1. Germline-derived CDR1 and CDR2 are KGHSH and LQKENI. This CDR3 comprises 18 residues. With V trimmed by 4 bases and J by 0 bases, 9 bases remained unmatched. The CDR3 loop is CASSRNGQDVSGANVLTF. The DNA for the CDR3 is TGTGCCAGCTCACGTAACGGACAGGATGTCTCTGGGGCCAACGTCCTGACTTTC.

The chain joins TRBV18 to TRBJ2-3, with 8 bases that match TRBD1. The CDR3 is made up of 14 amino acids. V lost 4 bases and J lost 3; bases outside the gene matches: 3. Germline assignment: CDR1 KGHSH and CDR2 LQKENI. In DNA form, the CDR3 reads TGTGCCAGCTCACGTGGACAGGGAACAGATACGCAGTATTTT. Translating gives CASSRGQGTDTQYF.

This clone is labeled medium-sized. The CDR3 loop reads CASSPRGITEAFF. CDR3 DNA: TGTGCCAGCTCACCACGGGGGATTACTGAAGCTTTCTTT. The rearrangement links TRBV18 to TRBJ1-1, with TRBD1 as a possible D gene (5 bases). Germline values: CDR1 KGHSH, CDR2 LQKENI. Trimming removed 1 base from V and 5 bases from J, with 8 bases in between. The length of the CDR3 is 13 residues.

This clone occurred a few times. The genes are TRBV19 and TRBJ2-6; no firm D call. CDR3 length equals 16 residues. Trimming removed 3 bases from V and 0 bases from J, with 9 bases in between. The V gene's germline CDR1 is LNHDA and CDR2 SQIVND (reference sequence). This chain's CDR3 is CASSILFLSGANVLTF. The CDR3 DNA reads TGTGCCAGTAGTATTTTGTTCCTCTCTGGGGCCAACGTCCTGACTTTC.

This clone was detected only once. The V call is TRBV18, the J call TRBJ2-2; 7 bases fit TRBD2. The V segment lost 2 bases and the J segment 1 base; nucleotides outside the gene matches: 4. CDR1 and CDR2 from the germline V gene are KGHSH and LQKENI. CDR3 length: 16 amino acids. The CDR3 nucleotides read TGTGCCAGCTCACCAGTGGGCGGGAGGAACACCGGGGAGCTGTTTTTT. Translation gives CASSPVGGRNTGELFF. Drawing the rest from reference TRBV18 and TRBJ2-2, the complete variable domain is NAGVMQNPRHLVRRRGQEARLRCSPMKGHSHVYWYRQLPEEGLKFMVYLQKENIIDESGMPKERFSAEFPKEGPSILRIQQVVRGDSAAYFCASSPVGGRNTGELFFGEGSRLTVL.

This chain uses TRBV10-3 with TRBJ2-7, with D perhaps TRBD2 (6 bases). Looked up from germline, CDR1 is ENHRY and CDR2 is SYGVKD. Trimming took 3 bases from V and 3 from J, leaving 12 bases between them. The CDR3 consists of 14 residues. CDR3 protein: CAISDGGTHYEQYF. CDR3 DNA: TGTGCCATCAGTGATGGTGGGACTCACTACGAGCAGTACTTC.

The gene calls are TRBV5-1 and TRBJ2-7; D perhaps matches TRBD1 (6 bases). The CDR3 runs 13 residues. Trimming took 5 bases from V and 3 from J, leaving 12 bases between them. The germline V gene encodes CDR1 SGHRS and CDR2 YFSETQ. The CDR3 reads CASRRGQNYEQYF. CDR3 coding DNA: TGCGCCAGCAGACGAGGACAGAACTACGAGCAGTACTTC.

This clone turned up a few times. Other DNA sequences from this sample encode an identical CDR3 as well. V gene TRBV7-2 combines with J gene TRBJ2-2, with 10 bases lining up with TRBD2. V gave up 1 base and J gave up 5 bases; unmatched junction bases: 4. The CDR3 extends over 16 amino acids. Germline loops: CDR1 SGHTA, CDR2 FQGNSA. The CDR3 sequence is CASSLVPSGRTGELFF. CDR3 in DNA: TGTGCCAGCAGCTTAGTTCCTAGCGGGAGAACCGGGGAGCTGTTTTTT.

This clone appeared a few times. This chain joins TRBV6-1 and TRBJ1-5; a weak D match, TRBD1 (6 bases). Trimming removed 6 bases from V and 0 bases from J, with 15 bases in between. The germline V gene encodes CDR1 MNHNS and CDR2 SASEGT. This CDR3 comprises 16 residues. The CDR3 spells CASRERGSISNQPQHF. CDR3 sequence (DNA): TGTGCCAGCAGGGAAAGGGGGTCGATTAGCAATCAGCCCCAGCATTTT.

The rearrangement links TRBV25-1 to TRBJ1-6, with 8 nucleotides matching TRBD1. Per the germline V gene, CDR1 is MGHDK and CDR2 is SYGVNS. V shed 8 bases and J 8 bases; nucleotides not matched to a gene: 5. The CDR3 has 13 residues. CDR3 region: CASRMTGDSPLHF. The CDR3 nucleotides read TGTGCCAGCCGAATGACAGGGGATTCACCCCTCCACTTT.

The CDR3 loop reads CASSPPQLGNTIYF. CDR3 nucleotide sequence: TGTGCCAGCTCACCACCCCAGCTAGGAAACACCATATATTTT. This rearrangement joins TRBV18 to TRBJ1-3; no clear D gene. There are 14 residues in the CDR3. Trimming stripped 0 bases from V and 4 bases from J, with 7 bases between. From germline, CDR1 is KGHSH and CDR2 LQKENI.

Within the sample, this clone is medium-sized. V usage is TRBV14 and J usage is TRBJ1-1; D ambiguous. V was shortened by 2 bases and J by 5 bases, with 9 bases between the two germline ends. The CDR3 is 13 amino acids. From germline, CDR1 is SGHDN and CDR2 FVKESK. The CDR3 DNA is TGTGCCAGCAGCCAATCCCCGAGGACTGAAGCTTTCTTT. Translated: CASSQSPRTEAFF.

With regard to this clone: A much more abundant neighbour one base away suggests this may be a read error. Other DNA sequences of this sample code for an identical CDR3. V is TRBV20-1 and J is TRBJ1-6, with D hard to call. Germline loops: CDR1 DFQATT, CDR2 SNEGSKA (reference sequence). The CDR3 contains 10 residues. CDR3 sequence (DNA): TGCAGTGCTACTCCCTCACCCCTCCATTTT. It specifies CSATPSPLHF.

This clone was observed a few times. The gene calls are TRBV19 and TRBJ2-3, with 10 nucleotides matching TRBD2. The CDR3 totals 12 residues. The V gene end was trimmed by 8 bases and the J gene end by 5 bases; junction bases not matched to a gene: 1. Per the germline V gene, CDR1 is LNHDA and CDR2 is SQIVND (reference sequence). The CDR3 loop reads CASRLAGDTQYF. The CDR3 DNA reads as TGTGCCAGTCGACTAGCGGGAGATACGCAGTATTTT.

This chain links TRBV6-5 with TRBJ2-1; TRBD2 agrees at 12 bases. V shed 2 bases, J shed 7 bases, and the junction held 3 bases outside the gene matches. Germline assignment: CDR1 MNHEY and CDR2 SVGAGI. The CDR3 spans 15 residues. The DNA for the CDR3 is TGTGCCAGCAGTTACGGCGGGACTAGCGGGAATGAGCAGTTCTTC. Amino acid sequence: CASSYGGTSGNEQFF.

V gene TRBV5-1 combines with J gene TRBJ1-1; 9 bases are a match to TRBD1. The V segment lost 2 bases and the J segment 0 bases; nucleotides outside the gene matches: 8. This CDR3 spans 17 amino acids. CDR1 and CDR2 (germline): SGHRS, YFSETQ. DNA of the CDR3: TGCGCCAGCAGCTTTACAGGGGGCGGTAGGATGAACACTGAAGCTTTCTTT. It codes for CASSFTGGGRMNTEAFF.

The genes are TRBV15 and TRBJ1-4; TRBD1 agrees at 7 bases. The germline V gene has CDR1 LNHNV and CDR2 YYDKDF (reference sequence). This CDR3 comprises 16 residues. Trimming cost V 1 base and J 5 bases; bases outside gene matches: 7. DNA of the CDR3: TGTGCCACCAGCAGAGCCAAGGGGGCGAAGAATGAAAAACTGTTTTTT. Translation: CATSRAKGAKNEKLFF.

The chain joins TRBV29-1 to TRBJ2-3, with TRBD2 matching over 8 bases. The CDR3 extends over 14 amino acids. Per the germline V gene, CDR1 is SQVTM and CDR2 is ANQGSEA. The V and J ends lost 3 bases and 2 bases, in that order; junction bases with no gene match: 4. The CDR3 region is CSVDERESTDTQYF. CDR3 bases: TGCAGCGTTGATGAGCGGGAGTCCACAGATACGCAGTATTTT.